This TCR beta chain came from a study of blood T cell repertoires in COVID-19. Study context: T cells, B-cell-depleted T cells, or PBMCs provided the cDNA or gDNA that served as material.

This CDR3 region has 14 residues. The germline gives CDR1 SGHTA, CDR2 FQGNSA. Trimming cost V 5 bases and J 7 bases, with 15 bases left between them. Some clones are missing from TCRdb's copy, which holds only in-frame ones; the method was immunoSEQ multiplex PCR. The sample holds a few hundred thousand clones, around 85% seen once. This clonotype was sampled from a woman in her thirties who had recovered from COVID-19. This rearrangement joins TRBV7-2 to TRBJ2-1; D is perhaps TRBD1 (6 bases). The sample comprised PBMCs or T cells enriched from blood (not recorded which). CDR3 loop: CASSPQGRTNEQFF. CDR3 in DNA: TGTGCCAGCAGCCCACAGGGCCGAACAAATGAGCAGTTCTTC.